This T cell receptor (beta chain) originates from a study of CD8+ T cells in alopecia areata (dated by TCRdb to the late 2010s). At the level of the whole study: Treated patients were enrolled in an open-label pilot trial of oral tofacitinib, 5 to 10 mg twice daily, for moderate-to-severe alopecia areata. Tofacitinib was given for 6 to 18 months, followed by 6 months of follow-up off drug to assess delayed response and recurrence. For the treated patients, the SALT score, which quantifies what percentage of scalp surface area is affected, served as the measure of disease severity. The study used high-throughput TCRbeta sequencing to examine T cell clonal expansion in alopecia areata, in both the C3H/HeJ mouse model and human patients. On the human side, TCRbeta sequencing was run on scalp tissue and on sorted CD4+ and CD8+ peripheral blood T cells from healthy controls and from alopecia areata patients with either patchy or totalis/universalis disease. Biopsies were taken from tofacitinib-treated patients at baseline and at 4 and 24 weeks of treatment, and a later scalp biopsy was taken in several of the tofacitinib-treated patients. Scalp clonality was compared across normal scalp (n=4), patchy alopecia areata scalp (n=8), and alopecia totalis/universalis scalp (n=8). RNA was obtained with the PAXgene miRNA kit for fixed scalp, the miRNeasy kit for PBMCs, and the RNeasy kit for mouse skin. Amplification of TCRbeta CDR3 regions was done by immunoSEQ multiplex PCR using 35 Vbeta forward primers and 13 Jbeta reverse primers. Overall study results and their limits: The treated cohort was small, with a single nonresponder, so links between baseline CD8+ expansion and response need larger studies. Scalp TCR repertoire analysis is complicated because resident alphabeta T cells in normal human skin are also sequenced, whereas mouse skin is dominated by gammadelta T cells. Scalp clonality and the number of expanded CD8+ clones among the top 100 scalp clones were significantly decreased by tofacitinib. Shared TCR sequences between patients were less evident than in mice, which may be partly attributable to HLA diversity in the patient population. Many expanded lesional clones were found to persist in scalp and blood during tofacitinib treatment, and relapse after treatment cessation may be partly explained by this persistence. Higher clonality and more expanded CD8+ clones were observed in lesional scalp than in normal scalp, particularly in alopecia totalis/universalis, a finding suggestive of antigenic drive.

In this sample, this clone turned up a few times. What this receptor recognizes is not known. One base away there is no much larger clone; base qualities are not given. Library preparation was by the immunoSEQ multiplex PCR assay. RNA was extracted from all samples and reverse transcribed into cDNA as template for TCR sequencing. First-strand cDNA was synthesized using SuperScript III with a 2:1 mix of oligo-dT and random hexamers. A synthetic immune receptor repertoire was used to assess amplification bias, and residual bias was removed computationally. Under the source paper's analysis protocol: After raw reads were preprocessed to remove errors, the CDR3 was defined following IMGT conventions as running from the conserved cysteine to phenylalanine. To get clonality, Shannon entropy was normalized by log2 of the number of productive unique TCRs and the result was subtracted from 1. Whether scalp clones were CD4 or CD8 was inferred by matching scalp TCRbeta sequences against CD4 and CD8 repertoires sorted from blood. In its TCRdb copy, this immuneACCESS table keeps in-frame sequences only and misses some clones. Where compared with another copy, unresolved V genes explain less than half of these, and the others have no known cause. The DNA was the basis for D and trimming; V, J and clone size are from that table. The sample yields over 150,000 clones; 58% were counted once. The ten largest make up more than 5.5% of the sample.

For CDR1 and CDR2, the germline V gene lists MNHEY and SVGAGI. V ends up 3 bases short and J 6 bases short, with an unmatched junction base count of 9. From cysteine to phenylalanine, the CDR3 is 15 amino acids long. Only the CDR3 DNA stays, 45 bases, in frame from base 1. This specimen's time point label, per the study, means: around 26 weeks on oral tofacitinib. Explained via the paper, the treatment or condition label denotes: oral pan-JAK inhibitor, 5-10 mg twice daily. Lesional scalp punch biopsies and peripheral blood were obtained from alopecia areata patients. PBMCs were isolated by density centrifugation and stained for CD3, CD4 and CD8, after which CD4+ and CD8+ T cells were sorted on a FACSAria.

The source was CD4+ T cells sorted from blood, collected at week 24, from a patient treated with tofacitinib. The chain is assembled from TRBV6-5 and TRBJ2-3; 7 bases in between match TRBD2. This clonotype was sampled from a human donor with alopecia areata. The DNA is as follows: TGTGCCAGCAGTTATGGCGGGAGTAAGGGGGATACGCAGTATTTT. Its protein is CASSYGGSKGDTQYF.